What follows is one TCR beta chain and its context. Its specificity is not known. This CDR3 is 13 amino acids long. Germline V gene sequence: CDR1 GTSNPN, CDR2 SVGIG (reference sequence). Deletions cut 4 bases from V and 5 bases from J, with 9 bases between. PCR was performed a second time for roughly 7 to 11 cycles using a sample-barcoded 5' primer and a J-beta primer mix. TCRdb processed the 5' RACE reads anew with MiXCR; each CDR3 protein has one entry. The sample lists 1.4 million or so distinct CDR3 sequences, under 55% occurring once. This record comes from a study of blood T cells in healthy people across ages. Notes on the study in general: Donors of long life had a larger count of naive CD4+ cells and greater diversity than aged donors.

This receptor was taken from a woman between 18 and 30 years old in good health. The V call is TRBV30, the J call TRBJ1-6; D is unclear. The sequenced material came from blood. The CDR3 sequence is CAWNWQNNSPLHF. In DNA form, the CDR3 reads TGTGCCTGGAATTGGCAGAATAATTCACCCCTCCACTTT.